A single TCR beta chain is shown here with its context. Its target antigen remains unknown. No base quality information exists; no much larger clone differs at one position. This sample is part of a study of siplizumab effects on memory and regulatory T cells (dated by TCRdb to about 2019). Broadly, across the study: The study examined how the anti-CD2 antibody siplizumab affects alloreactive T-cell subsets in allogeneic mixed lymphocyte reactions built from human PBMCs. The investigation overall reported the following: A naive or memory phenotype could not be assigned to roughly 75-95% of proliferating CD4+ or CD8+ clones. The cumulative frequency of alloreactive sequences traceable to unstimulated CD4+ memory T cells was significantly reduced by siplizumab. Of the alloreactive CD4+ clones that could be mapped, the Treg-derived share averaged roughly 73% with siplizumab compared with 25% to 30% in control reactions. Whether proliferating Tregs from siplizumab cultures actually had suppressive function was not functionally confirmed. Because sequences at frequencies below about 10^-5 were poorly captured, only a minor fraction of alloreactive clones could be mapped back to unstimulated subsets. Greater diversity appeared to be present in unstimulated naive T cells than in memory T cells, and a substantial contribution to the alloresponse seemed to be made by naive cells.

Sorted unstimulated T cells and proliferating T cells recovered from mixed lymphocyte reactions underwent TCRbeta CDR3 sequencing. Fresh whole blood from approximately ten HLA-typed healthy donors was used to isolate PBMCs. Here V drops 5 bases and J drops 0 bases, and the junction holds 8 bases not matched to any gene. The CDR3 numbers 16 residues from cysteine through phenylalanine. The only DNA kept is the CDR3, 48 bases in frame from the first base. CDR1 and CDR2 are drawn from the germline V gene (reference sequence): SGHAT, FQDESV. The protocol used for the library was the immunoSEQ multiplex PCR assay. Roughly 10^5 TCR templates per sample were assayed on the deep sequencing platform. Genomic DNA extracted from sorted T cells was used for TCRbeta CDR3 sequencing. From the authors' description of their analysis: Clonal analysis of TCRbeta CDR3 data was done in the R programming language. Unstimulated samples were compared with post-reaction CFSE-low samples to define alloreactive CD4+ and CD8+ clones. By matching sequences to the repertoires of sorted unstimulated Treg and non-Treg cells, each alloreactive CD4+ clone was assigned a regulatory or non-regulatory origin. TCRdb took over this immuneACCESS table, retaining in-frame rearrangements with V and J assigned. Such tables are incomplete; in checked studies, under half of the missing clones stem from an unresolved V gene, and the remainder is unexplained. That table gives V, J and clone size, and the DNA gave D and trimming. The sample includes 94,000 or so clones, with 93% observed a single time. 6.5% of the sample is taken by the ten largest.

The chain joins TRBV11-1 to TRBJ2-3; TRBD2 aligns with 7 central bases. The specimen sequenced was CD8+ T cells sorted from blood. The TCR originated in a human donor in good health. The DNA sequence is as follows: TGTGCCAGCAGCCAGACTGGGAGGGAGAGCACAGATACGCAGTATTTT. Its protein product is CASSQTGRESTDTQYF.